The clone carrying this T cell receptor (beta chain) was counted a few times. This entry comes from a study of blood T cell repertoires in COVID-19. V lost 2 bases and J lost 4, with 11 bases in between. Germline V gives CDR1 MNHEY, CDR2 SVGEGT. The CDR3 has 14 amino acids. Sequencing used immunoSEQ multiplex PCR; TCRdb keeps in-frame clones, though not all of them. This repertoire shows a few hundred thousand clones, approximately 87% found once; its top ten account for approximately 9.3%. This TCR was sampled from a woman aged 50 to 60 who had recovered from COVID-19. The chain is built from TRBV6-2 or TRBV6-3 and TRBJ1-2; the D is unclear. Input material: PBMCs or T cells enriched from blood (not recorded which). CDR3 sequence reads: CASSYVESVYGYTF. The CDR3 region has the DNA TGTGCCAGCAGTTACGTGGAGTCGGTCTATGGCTACACCTTC.